This T cell receptor (beta chain) was obtained from a study of shared clonotypes between healthy human individuals. General study results and limits: The generation probabilities recorded for non-shared clonotypes fell below those of clonotypes shared by all four donors.

Details on this clone: What it binds is not known.

In the study's own analysis: ImmunoSEQ junction-only sequences lacked quality scores, so their filtering differed. Clones were read by immunoSEQ multiplex PCR, and TCRdb kept only the in-frame ones, dropping some. D and trimming come from the DNA, and the V and J calls and clone size come from that table. Seen here are around 2.5 million clones, roughly 93% observed once, and the top ten hold approximately 0.36%. Into CD45RA+ naive and CD45RA-negative memory subsets, the CD4+ cells were split. This CDR3 contains 16 residues. With V trimmed by 0 bases and J by 3 bases, 2 bases remained unmatched. The germline CDR1 and CDR2 sequences are SGHRS and YFSETQ.

The rearrangement links TRBV5-1 to TRBJ2-1; 11 bases are shared with TRBD2. The TCR was taken from a man aged 18 to 29 in good health. Some clones in this sample may be carry-over from other donors' samples. Sequencing was done on a sample of naive CD4+ T cells from PBMCs. Described subset: CD45RA+ positively selected. The CDR3 spells CASSLVGLADYNEQFF. In nucleotides, the CDR3 is TGCGCCAGCAGCTTGGTGGGACTAGCGGACTACAATGAGCAGTTCTTC.